The clone carrying this T cell receptor beta chain was counted many times. As yet, its antigen is unknown. Total RNA was extracted from unfractionated whole blood. The sample is drawn from a study of human T cells and chemical hapten exposure. Study-wide results and limits: Sensitizing to DPC left TCRs with a frequency above 1 in 1000 unaltered.

Library construction involved attaching unique molecular identifiers to individual cDNA molecules, which allowed quantitative, reproducible TCR counting. In the source study's methods: The median was around 91,000 TCRs per sample, ranging 23,224 to 690,600. TCRdb re-derived calls from the 5' RACE reads in MiXCR, one entry per CDR3 protein. TCRdb, rather than the study authors, made the V and J calls. The table records around 140,000 distinct CDR3 sequences, 4.1% of them present only once. The V end was cut by 0 bases, the J end by 5 bases, with 8 bases between. Per the germline V gene, CDR1 is SGHRS and CDR2 is YFSETQ. CDR3 length: 13 residues.

This TCR was recovered from a female donor in good health. This chain links TRBV5-1 with TRBJ1-1; D gene ambiguous. CDR3 DNA sequence: TGCGCCAGCAGCTTGGCTGGTGTAACTGAAGCTTTCTTT. Translation: CASSLAGVTEAFF.